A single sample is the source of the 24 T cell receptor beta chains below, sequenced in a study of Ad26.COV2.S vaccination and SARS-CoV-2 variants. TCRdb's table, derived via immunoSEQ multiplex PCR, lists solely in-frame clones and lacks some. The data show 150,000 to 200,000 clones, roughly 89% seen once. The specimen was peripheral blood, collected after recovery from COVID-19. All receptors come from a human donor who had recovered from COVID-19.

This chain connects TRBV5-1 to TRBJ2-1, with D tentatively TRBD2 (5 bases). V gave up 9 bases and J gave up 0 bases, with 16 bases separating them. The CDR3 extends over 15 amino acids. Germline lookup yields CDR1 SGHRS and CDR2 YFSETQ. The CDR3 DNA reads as TGCGCCAACCCGGACGGGGAGAGCTCCTACAATGAGCAGTTCTTC. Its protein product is CANPDGESSYNEQFF.

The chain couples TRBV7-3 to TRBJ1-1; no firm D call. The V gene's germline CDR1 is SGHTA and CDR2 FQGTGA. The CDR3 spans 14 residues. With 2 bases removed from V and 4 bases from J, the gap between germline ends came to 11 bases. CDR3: CASSLGVVGTEAFF. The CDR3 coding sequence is TGTGCCAGCAGCTTAGGAGTTGTTGGCACTGAAGCTTTCTTT.

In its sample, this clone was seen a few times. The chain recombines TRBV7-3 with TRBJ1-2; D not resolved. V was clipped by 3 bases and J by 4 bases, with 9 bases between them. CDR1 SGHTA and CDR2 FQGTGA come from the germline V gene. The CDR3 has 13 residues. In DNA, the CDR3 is TGTGCCAGCAGCTTCGGGAGTTCCTATGGCTACACCTTC. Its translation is CASSFGSSYGYTF. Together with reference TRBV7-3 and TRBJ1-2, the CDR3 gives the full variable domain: GAGVSQTPSNKVTEKGKYVELRCDPISGHTALYWYRQSLGQGPEFLIYFQGTGAADDSGLPNDRFFAVRPEGSVSTLKIQRTERGDSAVYLCASSFGSSYGYTFGSGTRLTVV.

CDR3 sequence (DNA): TGTGCCAGCAGCCAGAGAGGGGACCCCCCCTACAATGAGCAGTTCTTC. Its translation is CASSQRGDPPYNEQFF. The rearrangement joins TRBV4-2 to TRBJ2-1; possibly TRBD1 or TRBD2 for D (5 bases each). This CDR3 contains 16 residues. Trimming removed 3 bases at V and 2 bases at J, with 14 bases between. Looked up from germline, CDR1 is LGHNA and CDR2 is YNFKEQ.

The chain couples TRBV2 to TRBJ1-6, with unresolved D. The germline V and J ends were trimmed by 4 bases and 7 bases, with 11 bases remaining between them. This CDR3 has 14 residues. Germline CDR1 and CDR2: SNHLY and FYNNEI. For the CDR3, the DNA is TGTGCCAGCAGTGTTAAGGACCCGAATTCACCCCTCCACTTT. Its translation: CASSVKDPNSPLHF.

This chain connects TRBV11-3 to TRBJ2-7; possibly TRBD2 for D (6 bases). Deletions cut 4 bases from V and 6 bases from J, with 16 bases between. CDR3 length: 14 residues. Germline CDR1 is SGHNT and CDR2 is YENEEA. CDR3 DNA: TGTGCCAGCAGCTCTCGGGGGTTTGGGAGCGAGCAGTACTTC. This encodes CASSSRGFGSEQYF.

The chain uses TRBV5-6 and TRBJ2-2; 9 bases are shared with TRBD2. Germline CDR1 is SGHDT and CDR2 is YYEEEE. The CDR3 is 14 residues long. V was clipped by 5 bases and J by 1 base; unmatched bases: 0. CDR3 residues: CASRTSGNTGELFF. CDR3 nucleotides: TGTGCCAGCAGGACTAGCGGGAACACCGGGGAGCTGTTTTTT.

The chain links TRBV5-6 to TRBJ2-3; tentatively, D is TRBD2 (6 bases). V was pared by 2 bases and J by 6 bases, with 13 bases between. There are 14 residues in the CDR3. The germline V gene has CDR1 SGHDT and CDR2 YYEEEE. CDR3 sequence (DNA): TGTGCCAGCAGCTTCGAGCAGGGAGGTGATACGCAGTATTTT. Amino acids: CASSFEQGGDTQYF.

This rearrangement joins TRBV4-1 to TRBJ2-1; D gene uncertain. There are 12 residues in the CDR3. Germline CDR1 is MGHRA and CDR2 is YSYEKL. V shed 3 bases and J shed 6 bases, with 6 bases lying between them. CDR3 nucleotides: TGCGCCAGCAGCCAGGTGGGCAATGAGCAGTTCTTC. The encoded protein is CASSQVGNEQFF.

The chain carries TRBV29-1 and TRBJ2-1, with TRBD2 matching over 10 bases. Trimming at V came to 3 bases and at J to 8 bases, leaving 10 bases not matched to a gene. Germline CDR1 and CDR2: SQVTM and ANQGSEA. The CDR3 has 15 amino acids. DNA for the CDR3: TGCAGCGTTGATCAAAGCGGGAGGGCCAGGGATGAGCAGTTCTTC. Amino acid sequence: CSVDQSGRARDEQFF.

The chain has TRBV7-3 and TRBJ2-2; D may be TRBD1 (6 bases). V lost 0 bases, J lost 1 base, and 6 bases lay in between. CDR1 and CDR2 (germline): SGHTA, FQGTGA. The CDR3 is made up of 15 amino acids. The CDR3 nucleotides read TGTGCCAGCAGCTTAACGGGACAGAACACCGGGGAGCTGTTTTTT. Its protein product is CASSLTGQNTGELFF. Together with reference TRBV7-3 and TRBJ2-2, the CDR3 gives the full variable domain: GAGVSQTPSNKVTEKGKYVELRCDPISGHTALYWYRQSLGQGPEFLIYFQGTGAADDSGLPNDRFFAVRPEGSVSTLKIQRTERGDSAVYLCASSLTGQNTGELFFGEGSRLTVL.

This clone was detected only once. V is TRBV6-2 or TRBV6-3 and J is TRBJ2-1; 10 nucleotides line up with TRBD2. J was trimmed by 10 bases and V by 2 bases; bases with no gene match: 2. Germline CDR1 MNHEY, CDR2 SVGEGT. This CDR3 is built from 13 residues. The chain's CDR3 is CASSYTLAGEQFF. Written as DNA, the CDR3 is TGTGCCAGCAGTTACACACTAGCGGGGGAGCAGTTCTTC.

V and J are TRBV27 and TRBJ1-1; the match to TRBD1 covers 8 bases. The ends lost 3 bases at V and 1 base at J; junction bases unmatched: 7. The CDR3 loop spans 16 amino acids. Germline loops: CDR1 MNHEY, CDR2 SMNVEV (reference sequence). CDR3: CASSLLGTGPNTEAFF. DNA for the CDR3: TGTGCCAGCAGTTTGCTGGGGACAGGTCCGAACACTGAAGCTTTCTTT.

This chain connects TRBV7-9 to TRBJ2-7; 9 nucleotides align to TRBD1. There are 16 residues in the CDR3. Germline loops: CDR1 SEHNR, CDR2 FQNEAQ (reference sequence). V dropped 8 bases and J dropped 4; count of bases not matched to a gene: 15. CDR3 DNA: TGTGCCAGCGAAAGGGGAACATGGGACAGGGATTACGAGCAGTACTTC. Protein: CASERGTWDRDYEQYF.

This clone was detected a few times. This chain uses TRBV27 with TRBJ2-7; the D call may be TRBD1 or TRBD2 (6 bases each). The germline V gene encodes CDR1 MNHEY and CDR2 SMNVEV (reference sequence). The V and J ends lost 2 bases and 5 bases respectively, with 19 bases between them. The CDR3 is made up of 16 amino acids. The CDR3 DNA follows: TGTGCCAGCAGTTTAATCCCCACCGGGGGCATGGACGAGCAGTACTTC. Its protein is CASSLIPTGGMDEQYF.

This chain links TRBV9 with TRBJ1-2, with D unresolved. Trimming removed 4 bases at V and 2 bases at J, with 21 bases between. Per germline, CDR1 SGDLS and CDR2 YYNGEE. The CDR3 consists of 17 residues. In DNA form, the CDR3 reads TGTGCCAGCAGCTCTTACCTCCTAGGCGGGAGAAACTATGGCTACACCTTC. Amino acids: CASSSYLLGGRNYGYTF.

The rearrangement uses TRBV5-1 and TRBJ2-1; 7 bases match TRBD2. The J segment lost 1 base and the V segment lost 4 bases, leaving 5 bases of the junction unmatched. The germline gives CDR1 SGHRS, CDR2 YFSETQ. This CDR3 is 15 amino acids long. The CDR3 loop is CASSARGESYNEQFF. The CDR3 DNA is TGCGCCAGCAGCGCACGGGGGGAATCCTACAATGAGCAGTTCTTC.

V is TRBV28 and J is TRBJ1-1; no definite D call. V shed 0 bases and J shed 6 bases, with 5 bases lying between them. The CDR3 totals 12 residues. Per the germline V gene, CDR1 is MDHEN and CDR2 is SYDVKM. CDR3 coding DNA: TGTGCCAGCAGTTTATGGGAGGCTGAAGCTTTCTTT. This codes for CASSLWEAEAFF.

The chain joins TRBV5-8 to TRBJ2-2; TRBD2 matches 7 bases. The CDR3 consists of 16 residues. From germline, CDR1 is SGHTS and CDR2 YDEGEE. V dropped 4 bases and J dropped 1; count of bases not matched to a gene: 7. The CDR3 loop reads CASSRGRAGNTGELFF. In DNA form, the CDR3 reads TGTGCCAGCAGCCGAGGGAGGGCGGGGAACACCGGGGAGCTGTTTTTT.

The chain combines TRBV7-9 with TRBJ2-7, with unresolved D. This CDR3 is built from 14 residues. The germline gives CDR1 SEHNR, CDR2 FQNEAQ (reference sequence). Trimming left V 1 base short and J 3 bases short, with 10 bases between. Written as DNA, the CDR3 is TGTGCCAGCAGCTTAGTTTCCGGAATCTACGAGCAGTACTTC. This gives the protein CASSLVSGIYEQYF.

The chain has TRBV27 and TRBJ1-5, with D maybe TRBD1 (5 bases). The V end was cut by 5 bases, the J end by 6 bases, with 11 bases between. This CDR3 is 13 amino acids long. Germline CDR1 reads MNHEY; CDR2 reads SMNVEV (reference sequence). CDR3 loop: CASSPGSGQPQHF. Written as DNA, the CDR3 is TGTGCCAGCAGTCCAGGGTCTGGTCAGCCCCAGCATTTT.

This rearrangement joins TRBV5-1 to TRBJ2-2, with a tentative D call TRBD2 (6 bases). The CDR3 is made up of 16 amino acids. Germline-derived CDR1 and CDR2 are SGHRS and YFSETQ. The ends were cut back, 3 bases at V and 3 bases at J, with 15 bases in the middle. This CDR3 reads CASSSGGGGYTGELFF. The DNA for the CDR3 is TGCGCCAGCAGCTCGGGTGGCGGAGGGTACACCGGGGAGCTGTTTTTT.

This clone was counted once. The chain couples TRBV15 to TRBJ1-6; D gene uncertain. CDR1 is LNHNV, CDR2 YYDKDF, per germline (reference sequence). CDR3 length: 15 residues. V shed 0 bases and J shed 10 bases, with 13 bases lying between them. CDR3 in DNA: TGTGCCACCAGCAGAGATTCCTGGGGTAGCTCACCCCTCCACTTT. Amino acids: CATSRDSWGSSPLHF.

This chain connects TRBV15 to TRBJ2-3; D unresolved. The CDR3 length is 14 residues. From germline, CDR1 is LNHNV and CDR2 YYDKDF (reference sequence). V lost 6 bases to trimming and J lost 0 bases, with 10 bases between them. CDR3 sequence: CATRDTRSTDTQYF. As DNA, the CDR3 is TGTGCCACCAGAGACACTCGTAGCACAGATACGCAGTATTTT.